A selection of T cell receptor beta chains follows, all from one sample in a study of cytomegalovirus exposure and HLA in healthy donors. Produced via immunoSEQ multiplex PCR; TCRdb's table is partial and in-frame only. The sample records around 94,000 clones, 50% to 80% being singletons. Input material: PBMCs. The receptors shown here come from a man aged 25-45 years in good health and CMV-seronegative. CDR3s include the opening cysteine and the closing phenylalanine or tryptophan. The order of the fields is V gene, clone size, J gene, D gene, CDR3 protein, CDR3 DNA. The D gene is left open where the match is weak. Size is omitted from some rows. Given values are once, few, many or a class for expanded clones.

>TRBV30|.|TRBJ2-1|TRBD2
CAWGTGGHEQFF
TGTGCCTGGGGGACGGGGGGGCATGAGCAGTTCTTC
>TRBV19|.|TRBJ1-5|.
CASSTGTLNQPQHF
TGTGCCAGTAGCACCGGGACACTAAATCAGCCCCAGCATTTT
>TRBV10-2|.|TRBJ2-5|.
CASSEPGHPQETQYF
TGCGCCAGCAGTGAGCCCGGACACCCCCAAGAGACCCAGTACTTC
>TRBV7-2|.|TRBJ2-3|TRBD2
CASSLMAGGISTDTQYF
TGTGCCAGCAGCTTAATGGCGGGGGGAATTAGCACAGATACGCAGTATTTT
>TRBV2|.|TRBJ2-7|.
CASRLRGRGETYEQYF
TGTGCCAGCAGACTGAGGGGGCGGGGGGAAACCTACGAGCAGTACTTC
>TRBV5-1|.|TRBJ2-7|.
CASSLPGSSYEQYF
TGCGCCAGCAGCTTGCCTGGGAGCTCCTACGAGCAGTACTTC
>TRBV9|.|TRBJ1-4|.
CASSVEIRATNEKLFF
TGTGCCAGCAGCGTAGAAATCCGGGCAACTAATGAAAAACTGTTTTTT
>TRBV5-1|.|TRBJ2-2|.
CASSNGAVNTGELFF
TGCGCCAGCAGCAATGGGGCAGTGAACACTGGGGAGCTGTTTTTT
>TRBV6-5|.|TRBJ2-7|TRBD2
CASSYREGSYEQYF
TGTGCCAGCAGTTACAGGGAGGGGAGCTACGAGCAGTACTTC
>TRBV4-3|.|TRBJ2-4|TRBD2
CASSQRGDLAKNIQYF
TGCGCCAGCAGCCAGCGGGGGGATTTAGCCAAAAACATTCAGTACTTC
>TRBV2|.|TRBJ2-7|TRBD1
CASRGDRGEQYF
TGTGCCAGCAGAGGGGACAGGGGCGAGCAGTACTTC
>TRBV4-1|.|TRBJ2-4|TRBD1
CASSARQGGAKNIQYF
TGCGCCAGCAGCGCCAGACAGGGGGGAGCCAAAAACATTCAGTACTTC
>TRBV5-1|.|TRBJ2-1|TRBD1
CASSLVLDRNNEQFF
TGCGCCAGCAGCTTGGTCCTGGACAGGAACAATGAGCAGTTCTTC
>TRBV6-5|few|TRBJ2-1|.
CASTPGSSYNEQFF
TGTGCCAGCACCCCGGGTAGCTCCTACAATGAGCAGTTCTTC
>TRBV6-5|medium-sized|TRBJ2-3|.
CASSTGDRHTDTQYF
TGTGCCAGCAGTACGGGCGACAGACACACAGATACGCAGTATTTT
>TRBV19|.|TRBJ1-5|.
CASSFPEDFSNQPQHF
TGTGCCAGTAGCTTCCCCGAAGACTTTAGCAATCAGCCCCAGCATTTT
>TRBV27|once|TRBJ2-6|.
CASRGVSSGANVLTF
TGTGCCAGCAGAGGGGTTTCTTCTGGGGCCAACGTCCTGACTTTC
>TRBV7-9|.|TRBJ2-6|.
CASSRTGPGANVLTF
TGTGCCAGCAGCCGTACAGGGCCTGGGGCCAACGTCCTGACTTTC
>TRBV9|.|TRBJ2-1|.
CASSLGGGFFYNEQFF
TGTGCCAGCAGCCTAGGAGGGGGCTTCTTCTACAATGAGCAGTTCTTC
>TRBV7-2|.|TRBJ1-5|TRBD1
CASSLTGVRNQPQHF
TGTGCCAGCAGCTTAACAGGGGTGCGAAATCAGCCCCAGCATTTT
>TRBV5-6|.|TRBJ2-3|TRBD1
CASREGTGSTDTQYF
TGTGCCAGCAGGGAAGGGACAGGGAGCACAGATACGCAGTATTTT
>TRBV2|.|TRBJ1-1|TRBD1
CASSFGQGEAFF
TGTGCCAGCAGTTTTGGACAGGGGGAAGCTTTCTTT